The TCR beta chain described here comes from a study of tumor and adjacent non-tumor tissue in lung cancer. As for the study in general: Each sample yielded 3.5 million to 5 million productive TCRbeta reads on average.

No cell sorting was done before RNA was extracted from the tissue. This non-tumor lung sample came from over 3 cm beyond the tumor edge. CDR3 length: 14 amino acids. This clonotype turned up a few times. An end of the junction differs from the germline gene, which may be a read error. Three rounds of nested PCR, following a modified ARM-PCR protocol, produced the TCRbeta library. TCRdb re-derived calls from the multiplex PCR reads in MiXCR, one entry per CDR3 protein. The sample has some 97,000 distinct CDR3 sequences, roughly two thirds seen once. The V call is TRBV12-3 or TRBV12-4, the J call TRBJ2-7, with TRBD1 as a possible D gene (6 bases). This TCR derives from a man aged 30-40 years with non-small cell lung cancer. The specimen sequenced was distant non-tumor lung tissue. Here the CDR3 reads CASCLWNRAYEQYF. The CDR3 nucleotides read TGTGCCAGCTGTTTATGGAACAGGGCCTACGAGCAGTACTTC.